The 22 T cell receptor beta chains in this list originate from one sample, sequenced in a study of post-analysis software for immune sequencing data (dated by TCRdb to 2013 to 2016). Antigens of these TCRs are unknown. Here is what the overall study found, with its caveats: Patients showed significantly higher frequencies than controls for several TRBV segments, among them TRBV5-6, TRBV5-1 and TRBV20-1.

To prepare the library, PCR was applied. The sequencing machine was an Illumina HiSeq 2500. To reduce PCR and sequencing biases, unique molecular identifiers were built into the TCR beta cDNA libraries. TCRdb took the public reads, trimmed them with fastp at Q25, ran MiXCR for clone calling and kept in-frame beta chains. Each record represents a unique CDR3 protein, reported with the most common genes and DNA among its rows. This sample has approximately 730,000 distinct CDR3 sequences in its table, and 30% of those were observed once. The ten most abundant clones make up roughly 0.57% of the sample. Sequences were obtained from blood. These TCRs come from a girl aged 5-17 years with multiple sclerosis.

This clonotype came up many times. The chain joins TRBV7-9 to TRBJ2-7, with 7 bases aligning to TRBD2. The J segment lost 1 base and the V segment lost 9 bases, leaving 6 bases of the junction unmatched. Germline-derived CDR1 and CDR2 are SEHNR and FQNEAQ (reference sequence). The length of the CDR3 is 13 residues. CDR3 bases: TGTGCCAGTTCTAGCGGATCTTCCTACGAGCAGTACTTC. This translates into CASSSGSSYEQYF.

DNA of the CDR3: TGTGCCAGCAGTGTTCGGACTAGCGGGAGGGCGACAGATACGCAGTATTTT. It encodes CASSVRTSGRATDTQYF. V usage is TRBV2 and J usage is TRBJ2-3; 15 nucleotides agree with TRBD2. This CDR3 region has 17 residues. Germline V lookup: CDR1 SNHLY, CDR2 FYNNEI. Trimming at V came to 4 bases and at J to 3 bases, leaving 5 bases not matched to a gene.

This chain links TRBV5-1 with TRBJ1-1; 9 bases line up with TRBD1. This CDR3 has 15 amino acids. Germline V gene lookup returns CDR1 SGHRS and CDR2 YFSETQ. J gave up 5 bases and V 3 bases, and 8 bases lay outside the gene matches. The CDR3 loop reads CASSSQRQGGTEAFF. CDR3 DNA sequence: TGCGCCAGCAGCTCCCAACGACAGGGGGGAACTGAAGCTTTCTTT.

This rearrangement joins TRBV29-1 to TRBJ2-7; TRBD1 matches at 7 bases. The V gene's germline CDR1 is SQVTM and CDR2 ANQGSEA. The length of the CDR3 is 15 residues. V dropped 1 base and J dropped 2; count of bases not matched to a gene: 8. The CDR3 here is CSVEVPGQSTYEQYF. The DNA of the CDR3 is TGCAGCGTTGAAGTACCGGGACAGAGTACCTACGAGCAGTACTTC.

This sequence joins TRBV5-5 and TRBJ2-2; D remains unclear. There are 16 residues in the CDR3. The germline V and J ends were trimmed by 0 bases and 5 bases, with 14 bases remaining between them. Germline-derived CDR1 and CDR2 are SGHKS and YYEKEE (reference sequence). CDR3 DNA sequence: TGTGCCAGCAGCTTGGCCCCTGGGGTGAGGACCGGGGAGCTGTTTTTT. Translated, it gives CASSLAPGVRTGELFF.

The V gene is TRBV28, the J gene TRBJ2-6; D uncertain. The V gene lost 11 bases and the J gene lost 2 bases, with 13 bases spanning the gap. CDR1 and CDR2 (germline): MDHEN, SYDVKM. CDR3 length: 14 amino acids. In DNA form, the CDR3 reads TGTGCCGTCCACGGAGATGCTGGGGCCAACGTCCTGACTTTC. Its protein is CAVHGDAGANVLTF.

This chain links TRBV4-1 with TRBJ2-5; TRBD2 matches 9 bases. Germline CDR1 MGHRA, CDR2 YSYEKL. This CDR3 region has 16 residues. V lost 2 bases, J lost 3 bases, and 7 bases stayed unmatched. The CDR3 reads CASSQHVSGGKETQYF. The CDR3 nucleotides read TGCGCCAGCAGCCAACACGTTAGCGGGGGTAAAGAGACCCAGTACTTC.

This rearrangement joins TRBV6-5 to TRBJ1-5; TRBD1 aligns across 8 bases. CDR1 is MNHEY, CDR2 SVGAGI, per germline. Trimming took 6 bases from V and 5 from J; bases not matched to a gene: 6. This CDR3 contains 14 residues. CDR3 sequence (DNA): TGTGCCAGCAGCCCGGACAGGGACCATCAGCCCCAGCATTTT. Translated, it gives CASSPDRDHQPQHF.

This chain uses TRBV5-1 with TRBJ1-1; D not resolved. Germline V gene lookup returns CDR1 SGHRS and CDR2 YFSETQ. The CDR3 contains 14 residues. Trimming pared 3 bases from V and 1 base from J, leaving 10 bases between. CDR3 residues: CASSSGPANTEAFF. The CDR3 nucleotides are TGCGCCAGCAGCTCCGGACCGGCGAACACTGAAGCTTTCTTT.

This clonotype was picked up one time. V is TRBV7-9 and J is TRBJ2-5; D is unresolved. CDR3 length equals 11 residues. With 2 bases removed from V and 9 bases from J, the gap between germline ends came to 7 bases. CDR1 SEHNR and CDR2 FQNEAQ come from the germline V gene (reference sequence). CDR3 coding DNA: TGTGCCAGCAGCTTACAGGAGTCCCAGTACTTC. As protein: CASSLQESQYF. The entire variable domain, with the rest obtained from reference TRBV7-9 and TRBJ2-5, is as follows: DTGVSQNPRHKITKRGQNVTFRCDPISEHNRLYWYRQTLGQGPEFLTYFQNEAQLEKSRLLSDRFSAERPKGSFSTLEIQRTEQGDSAMYLCASSLQESQYFGPGTRLLVL.

The chain carries TRBV5-1 and TRBJ2-1, with 10 bases that match TRBD2. V gave up 3 bases and J gave up 2 bases; unmatched junction bases: 14. Germline CDR1 is SGHRS and CDR2 is YFSETQ. The CDR3 is made up of 19 amino acids. The CDR3 here is CASSSPIPQRGGPYNEQFF. As DNA, the CDR3 is TGCGCCAGCAGCTCACCAATCCCACAGCGGGGGGGCCCCTACAATGAGCAGTTCTTC.

Remarks on this clonotype: One base away lies a much larger clone, so this may be a sequencing read error. The chain joins TRBV5-1 to TRBJ2-7, with TRBD1 identical over 9 bases. The CDR3 is 12 amino acids. From germline, CDR1 is SGHRS and CDR2 YFSETQ. The CDR3 here is CASGQGSYEQDF. CDR3 sequence (DNA): TGCGCCAGCGGACAGGGGTCCTACGAGCAGGACTTC.

The chain combines TRBV5-6 with TRBJ2-3; the match to TRBD1 covers 8 bases. The CDR3 length is 16 residues. With 2 bases clipped from V and 5 bases from J, the junction kept 10 bases outside the gene matches. Germline loops: CDR1 SGHDT, CDR2 YYEEEE. This CDR3 is CASSFGPDRDGDTQYF. CDR3 nucleotides: TGTGCCAGCAGCTTTGGTCCGGACAGGGACGGAGATACGCAGTATTTT.

The rearrangement links TRBV7-2 to TRBJ1-5, with 10 positions matching TRBD1. This CDR3 spans 16 amino acids. Germline V lookup: CDR1 SGHTA, CDR2 FQGNSA. J gave up 6 bases and V 4 bases, and 9 bases lay outside the gene matches. The CDR3, as DNA: TGTGCCAGCAGCTCCAAGGGGACAGGGGAAGGTCAGCCCCAGCATTTT. Residues: CASSSKGTGEGQPQHF.

The chain is built from TRBV10-3 and TRBJ2-1, with 8 bases aligning to TRBD2. Unmatched junction bases numbered 14, after V lost 8 bases and J lost 8 bases. Germline loops: CDR1 ENHRY, CDR2 SYGVKD. The CDR3 contains 15 residues. CDR3 sequence (DNA): TGTGCCATCTGTGGCCCGGGACTAGTTGGAGATGAGCAGTTCTTC. Its translation: CAICGPGLVGDEQFF.

This clonotype has just a few counts. J is TRBJ2-5 and V is TRBV7-2; the D is unclear. Germline V lookup: CDR1 SGHTA, CDR2 FQGNSA. CDR3 length: 17 amino acids. The V end was cut by 2 bases, the J end by 3 bases, with 19 bases between. Written as DNA, the CDR3 is TGTGCCAGCAGCTTATCTGCATTCAGCCCCACCAAAGAGACCCAGTACTTC. Residues: CASSLSAFSPTKETQYF.

This clonotype was seen a few times. CDR3 sequence: CASSSGRLAGGGSSYNEQFF. Here the CDR3 DNA reads TGTGCCAGTAGTTCCGGAAGACTAGCGGGAGGGGGGAGCTCCTACAATGAGCAGTTCTTC. The chain employs TRBV19 and TRBJ2-1; 14 bases line up with TRBD2. This CDR3 has 20 amino acids. J gave up 0 bases and V 5 bases, and 12 bases lay outside the gene matches. CDR1 is LNHDA and CDR2 is SQIVND in the germline V gene (reference sequence).

Worth noting for this clonotype: A much larger clone is a single base away; this may be a read error. The chain is built from TRBV7-2 and TRBJ2-5; TRBD2 aligns across 15 bases. Germline V gene lookup returns CDR1 SGHTA and CDR2 FQGNSA. This CDR3 is 17 amino acids long. CDR3 residues: CASSLAGTSGRPETQHF. The CDR3 DNA follows: TGTGCCAGCAGCTTAGCCGGGACTAGCGGGAGGCCAGAGACCCAGCACTTC.

This sequence joins TRBV6-6 and TRBJ1-5; D unresolved. Germline CDR1 and CDR2: MNHNY and SVGAGI (reference sequence). The CDR3 runs to 14 residues. V was cut by 7 bases and J by 3 bases, with 13 bases left in between. This CDR3 reads CASTRRPVNQPQHF. CDR3 DNA sequence: TGTGCCAGCACCCGTCGACCAGTCAATCAGCCCCAGCATTTT.

The chain employs TRBV27 and TRBJ2-1; 7 bases match TRBD2. Germline V gene sequence: CDR1 MNHEY, CDR2 SMNVEV (reference sequence). The CDR3 sequence is 14 residues long. V lost 7 bases to trimming and J lost 1 base; unmatched junction nucleotides: 4. As DNA, the CDR3 is TGTGCCAGCAACTGGGGGGGATCCTACAATGAGCAGTTCTTC. Protein: CASNWGGSYNEQFF.

This clonotype was seen more than once but under ten times. V and J are TRBV29-1 and TRBJ1-1; D not resolved. Trimming removed 6 bases from V and 7 bases from J, with 9 bases in between. CDR1 is SQVTM, CDR2 ANQGSEA, per germline. This CDR3 has 10 residues. CDR3 residues: CSVTPHEAFF. The DNA of the CDR3 is TGCAGCGTGACGCCACATGAAGCTTTCTTT.

To note about this clonotype: Sequence at one end of the junction differs from germline and may be a read error. The chain combines TRBV3-1 with TRBJ2-1; D possibly matches TRBD1 or TRBD2 (5 bases each). The last part of the DNA fits TRBJ2-7 better; the J call may be wrong. Per germline, CDR1 LGHDT and CDR2 YNNKEL (reference sequence). This CDR3 is built from 15 residues. The DNA for the CDR3 is TGTGCTAGCAGCCGTAATCCGGGAACGGGGCACGAGCAGTACTTC. This encodes CASSRNPGTGHEQYF.